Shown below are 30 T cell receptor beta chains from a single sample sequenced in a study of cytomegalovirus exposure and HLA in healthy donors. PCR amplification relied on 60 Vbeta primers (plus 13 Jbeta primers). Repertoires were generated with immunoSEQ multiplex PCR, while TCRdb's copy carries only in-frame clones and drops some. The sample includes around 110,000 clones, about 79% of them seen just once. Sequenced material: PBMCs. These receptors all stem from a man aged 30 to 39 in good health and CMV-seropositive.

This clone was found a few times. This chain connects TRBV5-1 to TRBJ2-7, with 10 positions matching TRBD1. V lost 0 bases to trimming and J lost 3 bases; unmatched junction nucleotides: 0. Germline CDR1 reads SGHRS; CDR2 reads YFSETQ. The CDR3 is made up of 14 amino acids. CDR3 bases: TGCGCCAGCAGCTTGGGGACAGGGGGCTACGAGCAGTACTTC. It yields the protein CASSLGTGGYEQYF. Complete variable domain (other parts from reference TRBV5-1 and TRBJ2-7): KAGVTQTPRYLIKTRGQQVTLSCSPISGHRSVSWYQQTPGQGLQFLFEYFSETQRNKGNFPGRFSGRQFSNSRSEMNVSTLELGDSALYLCASSLGTGGYEQYFGPGTRLTVT.

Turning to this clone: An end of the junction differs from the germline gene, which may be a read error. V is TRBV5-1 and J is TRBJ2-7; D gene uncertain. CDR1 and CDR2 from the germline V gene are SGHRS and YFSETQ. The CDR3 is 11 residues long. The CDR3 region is CAGSGTYEQYF. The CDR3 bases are TGCGCCGGCAGTGGCACCTACGAGCAGTACTTC.

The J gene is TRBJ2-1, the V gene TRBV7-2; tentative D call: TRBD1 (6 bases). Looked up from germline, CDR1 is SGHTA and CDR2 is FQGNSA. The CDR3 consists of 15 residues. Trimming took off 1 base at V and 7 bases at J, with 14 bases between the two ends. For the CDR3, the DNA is TGTGCCAGCAGCTTAGTAGTGGGGGCGCAGAATGAGCAGTTCTTC. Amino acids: CASSLVVGAQNEQFF. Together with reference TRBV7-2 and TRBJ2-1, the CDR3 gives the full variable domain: GAGVSQSPSNKVTEKGKDVELRCDPISGHTALYWYRQSLGQGLEFLIYFQGNSAPDKSGLPSDRFSAERTGGSVSTLTIQRTQQEDSAVYLCASSLVVGAQNEQFFGPGTRLTVL.

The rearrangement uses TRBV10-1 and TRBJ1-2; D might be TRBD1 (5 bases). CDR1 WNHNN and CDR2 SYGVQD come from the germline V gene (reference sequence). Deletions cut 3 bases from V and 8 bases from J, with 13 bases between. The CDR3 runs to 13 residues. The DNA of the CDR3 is TGCGCCAGCAGTGATTGGAAGGGGCCCGGCTACACCTTC. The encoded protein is CASSDWKGPGYTF.

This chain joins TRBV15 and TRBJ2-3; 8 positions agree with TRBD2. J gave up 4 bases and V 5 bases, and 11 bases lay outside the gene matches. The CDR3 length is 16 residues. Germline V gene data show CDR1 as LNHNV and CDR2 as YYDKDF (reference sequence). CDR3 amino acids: CATSGSKRGLSDTQYF. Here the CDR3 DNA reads TGTGCCACCAGCGGTTCCAAGCGGGGGTTGTCAGATACGCAGTATTTT. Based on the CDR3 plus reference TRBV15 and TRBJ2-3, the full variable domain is DAMVIQNPRYQVTQFGKPVTLSCSQTLNHNVMYWYQQKSSQAPKLLFHYYDKDFNNEADTPDNFQSRRPNTSFCFLDIRSPGLGDTAMYLCATSGSKRGLSDTQYFGPGTRLTVL.

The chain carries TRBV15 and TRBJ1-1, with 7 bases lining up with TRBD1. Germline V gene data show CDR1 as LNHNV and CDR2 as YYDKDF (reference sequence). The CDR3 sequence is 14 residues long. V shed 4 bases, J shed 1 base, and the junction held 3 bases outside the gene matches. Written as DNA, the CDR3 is TGTGCCACCAGCAAGGACAGGCGGAACACTGAAGCTTTCTTT. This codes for CATSKDRRNTEAFF.

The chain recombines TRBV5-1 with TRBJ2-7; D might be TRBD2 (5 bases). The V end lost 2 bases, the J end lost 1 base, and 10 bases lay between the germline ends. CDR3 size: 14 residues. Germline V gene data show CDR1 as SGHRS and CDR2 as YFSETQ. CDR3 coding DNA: TGCGCCAGCAGCTTTACGGGGATTTCCTACGAGCAGTACTTC. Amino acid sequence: CASSFTGISYEQYF.

The CDR3 DNA reads as TGTGCCAGCAGTGAAGTAGGGGGGAACACTGAAGCTTTCTTT. This codes for CASSEVGGNTEAFF. The chain employs TRBV6-1 and TRBJ1-1; D possibly corresponds to TRBD1 (6 bases). The ends were cut back, 1 base at V and 1 base at J, with 7 bases in the middle. The germline V gene has CDR1 MNHNS and CDR2 SASEGT. The CDR3 sequence is 14 residues long.

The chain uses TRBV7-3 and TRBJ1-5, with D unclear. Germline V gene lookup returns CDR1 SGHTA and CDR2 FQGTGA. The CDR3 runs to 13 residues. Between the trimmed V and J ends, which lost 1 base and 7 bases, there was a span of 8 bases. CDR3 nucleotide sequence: TGTGCCAGCAGCTTAAAAGGCGGCCAGCCCCAGCATTTT. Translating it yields CASSLKGGQPQHF.

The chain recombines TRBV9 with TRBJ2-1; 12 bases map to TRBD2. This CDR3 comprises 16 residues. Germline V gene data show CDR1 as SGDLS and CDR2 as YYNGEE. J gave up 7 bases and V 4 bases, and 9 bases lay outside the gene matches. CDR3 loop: CASSTAGTSGRNEQFF. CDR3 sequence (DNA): TGTGCCAGCAGCACCGCCGGGACTAGCGGGCGGAATGAGCAGTTCTTC. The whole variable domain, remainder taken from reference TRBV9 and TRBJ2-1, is DSGVTQTPKHLITATGQRVTLRCSPRSGDLSVYWYQQSLDQGLQFLIQYYNGEERAKGNILERFSAQQFPDLHSELNLSSLELGDSALYFCASSTAGTSGRNEQFFGPGTRLTVL.

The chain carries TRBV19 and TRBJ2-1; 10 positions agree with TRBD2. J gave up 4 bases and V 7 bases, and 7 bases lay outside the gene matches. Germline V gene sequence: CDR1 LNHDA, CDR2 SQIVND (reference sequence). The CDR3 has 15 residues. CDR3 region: CASKSIAGGYNEQFF. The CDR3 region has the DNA TGTGCCAGTAAGAGTATAGCGGGGGGTTACAATGAGCAGTTCTTC. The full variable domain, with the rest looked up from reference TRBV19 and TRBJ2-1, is DGGITQSPKYLFRKEGQNVTLSCEQNLNHDAMYWYRQDPGQGLRLIYYSQIVNDFQKGDIAEGYSVSREKKESFPLTVTSAQKNPTAFYLCASKSIAGGYNEQFFGPGTRLTVL.

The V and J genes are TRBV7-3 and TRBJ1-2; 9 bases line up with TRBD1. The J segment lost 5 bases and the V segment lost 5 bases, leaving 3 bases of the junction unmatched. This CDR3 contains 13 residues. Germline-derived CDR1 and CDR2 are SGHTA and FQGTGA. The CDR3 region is CASSPGTGYGYTF. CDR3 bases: TGTGCCAGCAGCCCCGGGACAGGGTATGGCTACACCTTC.

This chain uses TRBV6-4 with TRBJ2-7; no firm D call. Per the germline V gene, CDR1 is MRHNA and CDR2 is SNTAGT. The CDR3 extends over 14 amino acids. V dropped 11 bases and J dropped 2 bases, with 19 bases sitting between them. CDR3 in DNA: TGTGCCCCAGCATTCCCCCACACAGCCTACGAGCAGTACTTC. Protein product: CAPAFPHTAYEQYF.

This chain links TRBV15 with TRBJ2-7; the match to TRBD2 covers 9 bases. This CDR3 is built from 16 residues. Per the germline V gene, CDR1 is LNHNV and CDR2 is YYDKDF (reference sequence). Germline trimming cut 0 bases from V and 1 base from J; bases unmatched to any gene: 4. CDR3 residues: CATSRDGLATSYEQYF. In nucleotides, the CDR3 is TGTGCCACCAGCAGAGATGGACTAGCGACGTCCTACGAGCAGTACTTC.

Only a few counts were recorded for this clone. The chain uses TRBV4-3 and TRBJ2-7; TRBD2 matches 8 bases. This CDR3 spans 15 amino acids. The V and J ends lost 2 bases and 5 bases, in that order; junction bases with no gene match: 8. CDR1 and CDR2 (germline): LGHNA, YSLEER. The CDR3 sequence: CASSQLSGSIHEQYF. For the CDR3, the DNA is TGCGCCAGCAGCCAACTGAGCGGGAGTATCCACGAGCAGTACTTC.

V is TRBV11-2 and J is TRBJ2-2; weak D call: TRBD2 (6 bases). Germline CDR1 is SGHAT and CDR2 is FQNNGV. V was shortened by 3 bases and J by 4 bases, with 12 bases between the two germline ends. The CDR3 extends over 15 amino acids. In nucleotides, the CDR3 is TGTGCCAGCAGCTTCGGGTTGCGGGGCACCGGGGAGCTGTTTTTT. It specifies CASSFGLRGTGELFF.

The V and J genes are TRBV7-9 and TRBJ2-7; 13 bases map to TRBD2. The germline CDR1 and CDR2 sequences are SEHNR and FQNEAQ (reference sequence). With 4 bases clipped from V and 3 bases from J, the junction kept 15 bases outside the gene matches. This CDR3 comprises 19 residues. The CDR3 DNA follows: TGTGCCAGCAGCTACCCTGGGACTAGCGGGGAGATAAAACGCTACGAGCAGTACTTC. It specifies CASSYPGTSGEIKRYEQYF.

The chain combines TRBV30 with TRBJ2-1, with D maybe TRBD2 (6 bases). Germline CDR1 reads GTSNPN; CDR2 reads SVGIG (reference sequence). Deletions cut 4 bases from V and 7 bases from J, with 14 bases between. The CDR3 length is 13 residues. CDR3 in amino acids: CAWNRGNENEQFF. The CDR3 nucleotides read TGTGCCTGGAATCGGGGGAACGAGAATGAGCAGTTCTTC.

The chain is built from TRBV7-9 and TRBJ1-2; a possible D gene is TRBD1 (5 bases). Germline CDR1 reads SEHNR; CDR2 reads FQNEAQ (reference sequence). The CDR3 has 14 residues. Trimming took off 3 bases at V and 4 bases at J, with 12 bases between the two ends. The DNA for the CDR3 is TGTGCCAGCAGCTTCGGGGGGTCCGGCTATGGCTACACCTTC. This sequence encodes CASSFGGSGYGYTF.

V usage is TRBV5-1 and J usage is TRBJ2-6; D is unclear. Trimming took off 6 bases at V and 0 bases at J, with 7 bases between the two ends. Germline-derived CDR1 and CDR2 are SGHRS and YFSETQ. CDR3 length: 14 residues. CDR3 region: CASTRYSGANVLTF. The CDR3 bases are TGCGCCAGCACCAGGTACTCTGGGGCCAACGTCCTGACTTTC.

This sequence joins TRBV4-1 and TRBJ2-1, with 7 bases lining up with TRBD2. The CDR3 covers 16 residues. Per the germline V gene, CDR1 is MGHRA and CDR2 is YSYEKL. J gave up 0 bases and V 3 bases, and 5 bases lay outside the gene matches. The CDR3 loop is CASSQYLAASYNEQFF. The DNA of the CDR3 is TGCGCCAGCAGCCAGTACCTAGCGGCCTCCTACAATGAGCAGTTCTTC.

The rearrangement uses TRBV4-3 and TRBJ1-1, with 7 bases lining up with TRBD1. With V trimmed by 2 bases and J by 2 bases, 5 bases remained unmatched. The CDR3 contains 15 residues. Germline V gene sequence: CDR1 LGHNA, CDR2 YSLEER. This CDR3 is CASSQRQGLNTEAFF. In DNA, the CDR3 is TGCGCCAGCAGCCAACGACAGGGCCTCAACACTGAAGCTTTCTTT.

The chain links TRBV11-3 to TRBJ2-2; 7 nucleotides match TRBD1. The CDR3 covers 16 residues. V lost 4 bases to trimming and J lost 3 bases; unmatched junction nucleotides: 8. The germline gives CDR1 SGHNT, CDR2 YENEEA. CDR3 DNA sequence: TGTGCCAGCAGCTCGTACAGGGGACCGGACACCGGGGAGCTGTTTTTT. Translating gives CASSSYRGPDTGELFF.

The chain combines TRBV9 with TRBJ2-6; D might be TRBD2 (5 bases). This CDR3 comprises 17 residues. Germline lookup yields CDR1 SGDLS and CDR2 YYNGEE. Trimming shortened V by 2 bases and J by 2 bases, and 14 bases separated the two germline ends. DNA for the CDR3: TGTGCCAGCAGCGTCGATTTATCCGGGACTGGGGCCAACGTCCTGACTTTC. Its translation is CASSVDLSGTGANVLTF.

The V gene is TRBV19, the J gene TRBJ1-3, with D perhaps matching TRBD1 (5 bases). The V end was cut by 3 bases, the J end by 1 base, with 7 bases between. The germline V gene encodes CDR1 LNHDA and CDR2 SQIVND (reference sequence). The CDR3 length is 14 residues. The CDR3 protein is CASSMGGSGNTIYF. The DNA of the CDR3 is TGTGCCAGTAGTATGGGGGGTTCTGGAAACACCATATATTTT.

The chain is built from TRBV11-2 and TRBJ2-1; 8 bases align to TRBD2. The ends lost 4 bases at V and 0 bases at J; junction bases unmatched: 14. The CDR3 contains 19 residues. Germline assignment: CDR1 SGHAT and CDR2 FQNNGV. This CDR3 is CASSSGISVGGGSYNEQFF. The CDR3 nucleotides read TGTGCCAGCAGCTCCGGCATCAGTGTCGGGGGGGGCTCCTACAATGAGCAGTTCTTC.

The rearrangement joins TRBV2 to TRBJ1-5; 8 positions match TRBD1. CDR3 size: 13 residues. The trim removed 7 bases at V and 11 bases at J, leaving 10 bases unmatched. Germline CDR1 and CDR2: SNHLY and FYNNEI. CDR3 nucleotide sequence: TGTGCCAGCACCGGACAGGGTGGAGTGACCCAGCATTTT. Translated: CASTGQGGVTQHF.

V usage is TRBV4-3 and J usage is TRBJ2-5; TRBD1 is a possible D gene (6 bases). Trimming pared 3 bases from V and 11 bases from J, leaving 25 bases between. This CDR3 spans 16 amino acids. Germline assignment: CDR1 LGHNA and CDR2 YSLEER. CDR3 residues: CASSHGFGQSRLEQYF. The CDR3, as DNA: TGCGCCAGCAGCCATGGATTTGGACAGTCTCGATTGGAGCAGTACTTC.

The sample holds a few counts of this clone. The CDR3 sequence: CASSVGGGQSTDTQYF. The CDR3 nucleotides are TGTGCCAGCAGCGTAGGAGGGGGACAGAGCACAGATACGCAGTATTTT. The chain combines TRBV9 with TRBJ2-3; TRBD1 matches at 7 bases. From germline, CDR1 is SGDLS and CDR2 YYNGEE. V trimming: 0 bases; J trimming: 0 bases; junction bases outside the gene matches: 4. The CDR3 is 16 amino acids.

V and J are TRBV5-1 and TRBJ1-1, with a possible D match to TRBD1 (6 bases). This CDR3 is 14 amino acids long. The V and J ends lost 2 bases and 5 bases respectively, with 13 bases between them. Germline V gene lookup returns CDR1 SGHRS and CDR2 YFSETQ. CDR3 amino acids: CASSFEQGVTEAFF. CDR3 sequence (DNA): TGCGCCAGCAGCTTCGAACAGGGTGTAACTGAAGCTTTCTTT.